Presented here are 30 T cell receptor beta chains from one specimen sequenced in a study of T cells in Graves' hyperthyroidism and ophthalmopathy. What was amplified from RNA transcripts were TCR beta CDR3 regions. First-round RT-PCR targeting the TCR CDR3 was performed with the HTBI primer set. A single record per CDR3 protein comes from TCRdb applying MiXCR to the multiplex PCR reads. The sample lists roughly 580,000 distinct CDR3 sequences, approximately 15% seen once, with more than 5% in the top ten. The specimen was blood. These receptor sequences come from a young woman with Graves' hyperthyroidism that later progressed to Graves' ophthalmopathy.

The sample holds many counts of this clonotype. J is TRBJ1-4 and V is TRBV5-1; D is unresolved. Germline values: CDR1 SGHRS, CDR2 YFSETQ. This CDR3 is built from 15 residues. V shed 5 bases and J shed 0 bases, with 11 bases lying between them. The CDR3 DNA reads TGCGCCAGCAGACCTGTATCGACAACTAATGAAAAACTGTTTTTT. The encoded protein is CASRPVSTTNEKLFF.

This clonotype has only a few counts. This chain connects TRBV6-2 or TRBV6-3 to TRBJ1-5; 10 bases map to TRBD1. The V gene's germline CDR1 is MNHEY and CDR2 SVGEGT. The CDR3 has 18 amino acids. V lost 0 bases to trimming and J lost 3 bases; unmatched junction nucleotides: 8. For the CDR3, the DNA is TGTGCCAGCAGTTACTCGACATGGGACAGGGGCGTCAATCAGCCCCAGCATTTT. Amino acid sequence: CASSYSTWDRGVNQPQHF.

The DNA for the CDR3 is TGTGCCATCCCCGAGCAACCCCGCAATCAGCCCCAGCATTTT. It is translated as CAIPEQPRNQPQHF. The V call is TRBV25-1, the J call TRBJ1-5, with unresolved D. The CDR3 is made up of 14 amino acids. Trimming removed 10 bases from V and 2 bases from J, with 15 bases in between. The germline CDR1 and CDR2 sequences are MGHDK and SYGVNS.

About this clonotype itself: This could be a read error, since a much larger clone is one nucleotide away. This rearrangement joins TRBV19 to TRBJ2-1; D perhaps matches TRBD2 (5 bases). Near its end, the DNA agrees better with TRBJ2-7, so the J call may be wrong. Germline CDR1 reads LNHDA; CDR2 reads SQIVND (reference sequence). The CDR3 contains 16 residues. CDR3 amino acids: CASSIVGLRGYNEQYF. In nucleotides, the CDR3 is TGTGCCAGTAGTATAGTCGGACTCCGTGGCTACAATGAGCAGTACTTC.

The chain links TRBV28 to TRBJ2-1, with 8 positions matching TRBD2. CDR1 MDHEN and CDR2 SYDVKM come from the germline V gene. Trimming removed 11 bases from V and 6 bases from J; junction bases left unmatched: 12. The CDR3 extends over 14 amino acids. CDR3 coding DNA: TGTGCCGTCGCCGGGGGGGGCAATGGCAATGAGCAGTTCTTC. Translating it yields CAVAGGGNGNEQFF.

This rearrangement joins TRBV25-1 to TRBJ1-2; no clear D. Looked up from germline, CDR1 is MGHDK and CDR2 is SYGVNS. This CDR3 comprises 15 residues. V was pared by 1 base and J by 0 bases, with 9 bases between. CDR3 bases: TGTGCCAGCAGTGAATCGTGGACCTCTAACTATGGCTACACCTTC. Translating gives CASSESWTSNYGYTF.

This clonotype was detected ten times or more. The chain joins TRBV20-1 to TRBJ2-7; TRBD2 matches at 16 bases. Germline loops: CDR1 DFQATT, CDR2 SNEGSKA (reference sequence). The length of the CDR3 is 15 residues. Germline trimming cut 2 bases from V and 6 bases from J; bases unmatched to any gene: 4. The CDR3 DNA sequence: TGCAGTGCTAGATCGGGGACTAGCGGGAGGGGCGAGCAGTACTTC. Protein product: CSARSGTSGRGEQYF.

V and J are TRBV4-1 and TRBJ1-5; 9 bases line up with TRBD1. The CDR3 spans 16 residues. The junction had 8 bases not matched to a gene; V was cut back by 3 bases and J by 5 bases. CDR1 is MGHRA and CDR2 is YSYEKL in the germline V gene. The CDR3 DNA sequence: TGCGCCAGCAGCCAGATCAGTGGACAGGGGCATCAGCCCCAGCATTTT. Its translation is CASSQISGQGHQPQHF.

This clonotype appeared a few times. The CDR3 spells CSVEERAQSTDTQYF. For the CDR3, the DNA is TGCAGCGTTGAAGAGAGGGCGCAGAGCACAGATACGCAGTATTTT. The chain employs TRBV29-1 and TRBJ2-3; the D gene is possibly TRBD2 (5 bases). The CDR3 has 15 amino acids. Germline CDR1 SQVTM, CDR2 ANQGSEA. Trimming stripped 0 bases from V and 0 bases from J, with 10 bases between.

A word on this clonotype: A read error may account for a junction end that differs from germline. The V call is TRBV19, the J call TRBJ2-7; perhaps TRBD1 as D (5 bases). Germline CDR1 is LNHDA and CDR2 is SQIVND (reference sequence). CDR3 length: 15 amino acids. CDR3 amino acids: CAGSIVQDASYEQYF. Here the CDR3 DNA reads TGTGCCGGTAGTATAGTACAGGACGCTTCCTACGAGCAGTACTTC.

This chain uses TRBV19 with TRBJ2-7, with 13 bases matching TRBD2. CDR1 LNHDA and CDR2 SQIVND come from the germline V gene (reference sequence). The CDR3 spans 15 residues. The V segment lost 3 bases and the J segment 7 bases; nucleotides outside the gene matches: 6. The CDR3 here is CASSILTSGRYEQYF. CDR3 DNA sequence: TGTGCCAGTAGTATCCTGACTAGCGGGAGGTATGAGCAGTACTTC. Using reference TRBV19 and TRBJ2-7 for the parts outside the CDR3, the full variable domain is DGGITQSPKYLFRKEGQNVTLSCEQNLNHDAMYWYRQDPGQGLRLIYYSQIVNDFQKGDIAEGYSVSREKKESFPLTVTSAQKNPTAFYLCASSILTSGRYEQYFGPGTRLTVT.

The gene calls are TRBV27 and TRBJ2-3; D may be TRBD1 or TRBD2 (5 bases each). Germline assignment: CDR1 MNHEY and CDR2 SMNVEV (reference sequence). Deletions cut 6 bases from V and 8 bases from J, with 12 bases between. This CDR3 has 12 amino acids. The CDR3 nucleotides read TGTGCCAGCAGGAGAGCCGGGACTACGCAGTATTTT. Translation gives CASRRAGTTQYF.

In this sample, this clonotype turned up many times. The chain combines TRBV9 with TRBJ2-5, with TRBD2 matching over 10 bases. V dropped 6 bases and J dropped 5; count of bases not matched to a gene: 16. The CDR3 runs to 17 residues. Germline lookup yields CDR1 SGDLS and CDR2 YYNGEE. The CDR3 DNA is TGTGCCAGCACCCCCCGACACCAGCGGGAGGGTTGGGAGACCCAGTACTTC. This codes for CASTPRHQREGWETQYF.

J is TRBJ1-6 and V is TRBV19, with unresolved D. The germline CDR1 and CDR2 sequences are LNHDA and SQIVND (reference sequence). Trimming shortened V by 7 bases and J by 3 bases, and 10 bases separated the two germline ends. This CDR3 is 14 amino acids long. The CDR3 reads CASKEDRYNSPLHF. As DNA, the CDR3 is TGTGCCAGTAAGGAGGACCGCTATAATTCACCCCTCCACTTT. The whole variable domain, remainder taken from reference TRBV19 and TRBJ1-6, is DGGITQSPKYLFRKEGQNVTLSCEQNLNHDAMYWYRQDPGQGLRLIYYSQIVNDFQKGDIAEGYSVSREKKESFPLTVTSAQKNPTAFYLCASKEDRYNSPLHFGNGTRLTVT.

This clonotype was seen repeatedly, ten times or more. This chain joins TRBV2 and TRBJ1-6, with 7 nucleotides matching TRBD1. This CDR3 comprises 15 residues. CDR1 is SNHLY and CDR2 is FYNNEI in the germline V gene. V lost 6 bases and J lost 6; bases outside the gene matches: 8. CDR3 nucleotide sequence: TGTGCCAGCAGGGAGCAGACAGGGCTTAATTCACCCCTCCACTTT. The encoded protein is CASREQTGLNSPLHF.

The chain employs TRBV9 and TRBJ1-2; no clear D gene. The CDR3 length is 13 residues. V lost 4 bases and J lost 6, with 13 bases in between. From germline, CDR1 is SGDLS and CDR2 YYNGEE. CDR3 sequence reads: CASSPQTGNGYTF. The CDR3, as DNA: TGTGCCAGCAGCCCTCAGACTGGGAATGGCTACACCTTC.

In regard to this clonotype: Being one base from a much bigger clone, this may be a read error. The chain is built from TRBV28 and TRBJ1-5; TRBD1 is a possible D gene (6 bases). The V gene's germline CDR1 is MDHEN and CDR2 SYDVKM. The length of the CDR3 is 14 residues. The CDR3 protein is CASRYRVDNHPQHF. The CDR3 nucleotides are TGTGCCAGCAGATACAGGGTAGACAATCATCCCCAGCATTTT.

J is TRBJ2-1 and V is TRBV6-2 or TRBV6-3; 12 bases line up with TRBD2. The germline CDR1 and CDR2 sequences are MNHEY and SVGEGT. The CDR3 length is 18 residues. The trim removed 7 bases at V and 5 bases at J, leaving 15 bases unmatched. The CDR3 reads CASTDARTSGITHNEQFF. CDR3 sequence (DNA): TGTGCCAGCACCGACGCTCGGACTAGCGGGATAACCCACAATGAGCAGTTCTTC.

The chain is built from TRBV6-6 and TRBJ2-3; 10 bases fit TRBD2. This CDR3 is 18 amino acids long. The V and J ends lost 0 bases and 0 bases, in that order; junction bases with no gene match: 6. Germline V gives CDR1 MNHNY, CDR2 SVGAGI (reference sequence). This CDR3 reads CASSYSSLAGVSTDTQYF. The CDR3 bases are TGTGCCAGCAGTTACTCATCTCTAGCGGGGGTTAGCACAGATACGCAGTATTTT.

At least ten counts were recorded for this clonotype. The chain recombines TRBV10-3 with TRBJ1-5; D is undetermined. Trimming removed 3 bases from V and 4 bases from J, with 10 bases in between. The CDR3 is made up of 14 amino acids. Germline CDR1 and CDR2: ENHRY and SYGVKD. CDR3 sequence reads: CAISEGRGNQPQHF. In nucleotides, the CDR3 is TGTGCCATCAGTGAAGGACGGGGAAATCAGCCCCAGCATTTT.

This clonotype appeared many times. The rearrangement links TRBV10-3 to TRBJ1-1, with 12 bases identical to TRBD1. The CDR3 length is 15 residues. The germline gives CDR1 ENHRY, CDR2 SYGVKD. Trimming took 7 bases from V and 1 from J; bases not matched to a gene: 4. The CDR3 nucleotides are TGTGCCATCAACCAGGGACAGGGGGCGAACACTGAAGCTTTCTTT. Translated, it gives CAINQGQGANTEAFF.

This clonotype came up a few times. This sequence joins TRBV12-3 or TRBV12-4 and TRBJ2-3; 12 nucleotides align to TRBD2. This CDR3 contains 15 residues. V lost 5 bases to trimming and J lost 6 bases; unmatched junction nucleotides: 6. CDR3: CASSPTSGSGDTQYF. The CDR3 DNA is TGTGCCAGCAGTCCGACTAGCGGGAGTGGGGATACGCAGTATTTT.

This clonotype has a count of ten or more. The V gene is TRBV29-1, the J gene TRBJ2-5; 7 bases map to TRBD1. The V gene end was trimmed by 4 bases and the J gene end by 4 bases; junction bases not matched to a gene: 6. The germline CDR1 and CDR2 sequences are SQVTM and ANQGSEA. This CDR3 has 13 amino acids. The CDR3 loop reads CSVGQGERETQYF. CDR3 DNA: TGCAGCGTTGGACAGGGAGAAAGAGAGACCCAGTACTTC.

This clonotype was picked up many times. A much larger clone lies a single base off, so this may be a read error. The chain joins TRBV6-1 to TRBJ1-1; TRBD1 is a possible D gene (5 bases). The CDR3 covers 13 residues. CDR1 is MNHNS, CDR2 SASEGT, per germline. Trimming pared 6 bases from V and 1 base from J, leaving 9 bases between. The CDR3 region is CASSSQENTEAFF. Here the CDR3 DNA reads TGTGCCAGCAGCTCACAGGAGAACACTGAAGCTTTCTTT.

The V call is TRBV29-1, the J call TRBJ1-2; 9 bases are shared with TRBD1. The CDR3 is 12 amino acids. Looked up from germline, CDR1 is SQVTM and CDR2 is ANQGSEA. V lost 4 bases to trimming and J lost 10 bases; unmatched junction nucleotides: 7. The CDR3 DNA is TGCAGCGTTGCGGGACAGGGCGAGTCCTACACCTTC. The encoded protein is CSVAGQGESYTF.

The chain has TRBV7-9 and TRBJ1-1; D is uncertain. Germline V gene lookup returns CDR1 SEHNR and CDR2 FQNEAQ (reference sequence). The CDR3 extends over 14 amino acids. Trimming removed 1 base from V and 4 bases from J, with 10 bases in between. The DNA of the CDR3 is TGTGCCAGCAGCTTAGTTATGGAAGGCACTGAAGCTTTCTTT. It yields the protein CASSLVMEGTEAFF.

In its sample, this clonotype was seen a few times. The gene calls are TRBV7-9 and TRBJ1-2; no reliable D call. The CDR3 is made up of 16 amino acids. The V end lost 7 bases, the J end lost 3 bases, and 21 bases lay between the germline ends. Germline loops: CDR1 SEHNR, CDR2 FQNEAQ (reference sequence). As DNA, the CDR3 is TGTGCCAGCATAAGTCGGACGGCGGCGGGTGACTATGGCTACACCTTC. Translated: CASISRTAAGDYGYTF. Variable domain in full (rest from reference TRBV7-9 and TRBJ1-2): DTGVSQNPRHKITKRGQNVTFRCDPISEHNRLYWYRQTLGQGPEFLTYFQNEAQLEKSRLLSDRFSAERPKGSFSTLEIQRTEQGDSAMYLCASISRTAAGDYGYTFGSGTRLTVV.

The DNA for the CDR3 is TGTGCCAGCAGCTCGAGGAGCGGGGGAGTTTACGAGCAGTACTTC. It translates to CASSSRSGGVYEQYF. The J gene is TRBJ2-7, the V gene TRBV7-9, with 8 bases identical to TRBD2. Germline V gene data show CDR1 as SEHNR and CDR2 as FQNEAQ (reference sequence). The length of the CDR3 is 15 residues. With V trimmed by 4 bases and J by 4 bases, 9 bases remained unmatched.

With regard to this clonotype: Since a much larger clone is just one base distant, this may be a read error. The V call is TRBV6-1, the J call TRBJ2-2; TRBD1 or TRBD2 may be the D gene (5 bases each). The CDR3 contains 13 residues. Germline V gene lookup returns CDR1 MNHNS and CDR2 SASEGT. DNA of the CDR3: TGTGCCAGCCAGCAGGGAGACACCGGGAAGCTGTTTTTT. Amino acids: CASQQGDTGKLFF.

This clonotype was counted at least ten times. The chain employs TRBV6-1 and TRBJ2-7; perhaps TRBD1 as D (5 bases). The CDR3 is made up of 14 amino acids. The V and J ends lost 2 bases and 6 bases respectively, with 14 bases between them. Germline loops: CDR1 MNHNS, CDR2 SASEGT. The CDR3 region is CASSEKGIQAEQYF. The CDR3 nucleotides are TGTGCCAGCAGTGAAAAGGGAATACAGGCCGAGCAGTACTTC.